This T cell receptor beta chain emerged from a study of cytomegalovirus exposure and HLA in healthy donors. There are 19 residues in the CDR3. The PCR contained 60 Vbeta and 13 Jbeta primers. Generated by immunoSEQ multiplex PCR, the TCRdb table keeps only in-frame clones and is missing some. The top ten clones hold under 2.5% of a sample with some 190,000 clones, roughly 77% of them seen once. The chain joins TRBV21-1 to TRBJ1-6; the table's D gene call, TRBD1, was not cross checked with the DNA. TRBV21-1 is reported as a pseudogene. The sample consisted of PBMCs. This TCR derives from a woman in her twenties or thirties in good health and CMV-seropositive. The CDR3 bases are TGTGCCAGCAGCAAAGAGGTCGGACAGGCTAGCTCCTATAATTCACCCCTCCACTTT. Translated, it gives CASSKEVGQASSYNSPLHF.